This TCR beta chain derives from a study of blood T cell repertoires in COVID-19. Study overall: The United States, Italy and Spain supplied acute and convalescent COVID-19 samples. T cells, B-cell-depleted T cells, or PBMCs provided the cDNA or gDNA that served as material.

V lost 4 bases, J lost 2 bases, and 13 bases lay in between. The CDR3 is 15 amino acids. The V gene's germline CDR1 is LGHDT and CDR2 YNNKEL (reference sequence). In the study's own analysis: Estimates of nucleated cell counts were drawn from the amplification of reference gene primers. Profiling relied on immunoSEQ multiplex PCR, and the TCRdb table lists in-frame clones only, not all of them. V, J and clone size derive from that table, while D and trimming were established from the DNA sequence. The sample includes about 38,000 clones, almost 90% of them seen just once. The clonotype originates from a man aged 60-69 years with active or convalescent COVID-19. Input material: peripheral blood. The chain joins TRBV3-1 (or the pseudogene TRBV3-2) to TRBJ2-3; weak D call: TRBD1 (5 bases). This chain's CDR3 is CASSLRRQFTDTQYF. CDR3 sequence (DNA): TGTGCCAGCAGCCTCCGTCGACAGTTCACAGATACGCAGTATTTT.